A selection of T cell receptor beta chains follows, all from one sample in a study of blood T cells in healthy people across ages. TCRdb called the 5' RACE reads again in MiXCR, with one record for every CDR3 protein. The sample lists 1.5 million to 2 million distinct CDR3 sequences, 28% occurring once. Source material: blood. Receptors were obtained from a woman in her twenties or thirties in good health. Both conserved end residues are part of each CDR3. A D gene is named only where the DNA matches it firmly. Size is stated for part of the rows, as once, few or many counts, or as a class when the clone is expanded.

v_gene,d_gene,j_gene,abundance,CDR3nt,CDR3aa
TRBV7-9,.,TRBJ2-7,many,TGTGCCAGCAGCTCCACCGAAGGGTCGTCCGAGCAGTACTTC,CASSSTEGSSEQYF
TRBV29-1,.,TRBJ1-2,many,TGCAGCGTAATCTATCGCGGGCCAGGGACTAACTATGGCTACACCTTC,CSVIYRGPGTNYGYTF
TRBV10-2,TRBD2,TRBJ2-1,few,TGCGCCAGCAGTGAGTCGCCAGGTTCTAGCGGGACTAGCTCCTACAATGAGCAGTTCTTC,CASSESPGSSGTSSYNEQFF
TRBV9,TRBD2,TRBJ2-1,few,TGTGCCAGCAGCCCGCACCTTACTAGCGGGAGGGAGAATGAGCAGTTCTTC,CASSPHLTSGRENEQFF
TRBV20-1,.,TRBJ1-1,few,TGCAGTGCTAGAGATCCTGGCTATGGCACTGAAGCTTTCTTT,CSARDPGYGTEAFF
TRBV7-2,TRBD2,TRBJ2-5,many,TGTGCCAGCAGCTTAGGACTAGCGGGGGGGCTTGGGACCCAGTACTTC,CASSLGLAGGLGTQYF
TRBV20-1,.,TRBJ2-3,few,TGCAGTGCTAGGGGTATTAGCACAGATACGCAGTATTTT,CSARGISTDTQYF
TRBV2,.,TRBJ1-6,few,TGTGCCAGCAGTATGCCCTGGTTTACCGAGGATTCACCCCTCCACTTT,CASSMPWFTEDSPLHF
TRBV3-1,.,TRBJ2-4,many,TGTGCCAGCAGCCAAGAAGCTGGCCGGGTTAAAAACATTCAGTACTTC,CASSQEAGRVKNIQYF
TRBV7-9,TRBD1,TRBJ2-3,many,TGTGCCAGCAGCCAGGGGGCAGGGTCCACAGATACGCAGTATTTT,CASSQGAGSTDTQYF
TRBV9,TRBD1,TRBJ2-7,few,TGTGCCAGCAGCGAGGGACAGGGGGAGGGCTACGAGCAGTACTTC,CASSEGQGEGYEQYF
TRBV5-4,TRBD1,TRBJ1-1,.,TGTGCCAGCAGCGGGGGACAGGGGCTGTGGAACACTGAAGCTTTCTTT,CASSGGQGLWNTEAFF
TRBV9,TRBD2,TRBJ2-5,few,TGTGCCAGCAGCGGGCTGGGGACTATAAAAGAGACCCAGTACTTC,CASSGLGTIKETQYF
TRBV7-6,TRBD2,TRBJ2-3,few,TGTGCCAGCAGCTTAGTTCTCGGGGGGGCTGAAGATACGCAGTATTTT,CASSLVLGGAEDTQYF
TRBV5-1,.,TRBJ1-2,.,TGCGCCAGCAGCCCCACATCCCGCGGGACACTCTATGGCTACACCTTC,CASSPTSRGTLYGYTF
TRBV20-1,.,TRBJ1-1,few,TGCAGTGCTCCCCGGAACGGGCAGGACACTGAAGCTTTCTTT,CSAPRNGQDTEAFF
TRBV20-1,TRBD1,TRBJ2-5,.,TGCAGTGCTAGAGATTCTAGGACAGGGATGCGGGAGACCCAGTACTTC,CSARDSRTGMRETQYF
TRBV20-1,.,TRBJ2-3,.,TGCAGTGCTAGAGATAGCAGGAGGGGCACAGATACGCAGTATTTT,CSARDSRRGTDTQYF
TRBV21-1,.,TRBJ2-1,.,TGTGCCAGCAGCCCTAAGGGTCCGGAGGAGCAGTTCTTC,CASSPKGPEEQFF
TRBV5-1,.,TRBJ2-7,.,TGCGCCAGCAGTTGGAACGGGGGATCCTACGAGCAGTACTTC,CASSWNGGSYEQYF
TRBV2,.,TRBJ2-7,many,TGTGCCAGCAGTGTTACGGGACAAACAAGGGGCGAGCAGTACTTC,CASSVTGQTRGEQYF
TRBV12-3/TRBV12-4,.,TRBJ2-3,.,TGTGCCAGCAGGACATTAGGAACAGATACGCAGTATTTT,CASRTLGTDTQYF
TRBV20-1,.,TRBJ2-7,.,TGCAGTGCTTACGCGATGGGTTACGAGCAGTACTTC,CSAYAMGYEQYF
TRBV28,TRBD2,TRBJ2-2,.,TGTGCCAGCAGCCATTATACCTCAGCGGGAGGGCCGGCCGGGGAGCTGTTTTTT,CASSHYTSAGGPAGELFF
TRBV14,TRBD2,TRBJ2-2,few,TGTGCCAGCAGTCGGCGGGGGGAAGGAGCGACCGGGGAGCTGTTTTTT,CASSRRGEGATGELFF
TRBV28,.,TRBJ2-7,.,TGTGCCAGCAGTCCCCGGGACGGATTCTACGAGCAGTACTTC,CASSPRDGFYEQYF
TRBV15,TRBD2,TRBJ2-3,many,TGTGCCACCAGCGGGAGACTAGCGGGAGTGCATACGCAGTATTTT,CATSGRLAGVHTQYF
TRBV28,TRBD2,TRBJ2-3,.,TGTGCCAGCAGTCTTGGGGTACTAGCGGGGGGTTCTGGAGATACGCAGTATTTT,CASSLGVLAGGSGDTQYF
TRBV4-2,.,TRBJ1-3,few,TGTGCCAGCAGCCAAGAGAGGGTTGGAAACACCATATATTTT,CASSQERVGNTIYF
TRBV7-9,.,TRBJ1-2,.,TGCGCCAGCAGCTTAGTCGTGGGGTCTGGTGGCTACACCTTC,CASSLVVGSGGYTF
TRBV12-3/TRBV12-4,.,TRBJ1-2,few,TGTGCCAGCAGCCCCGGAGGGGTATGGGGCTACACCTTC,CASSPGGVWGYTF
TRBV7-2,TRBD1,TRBJ2-5,few,TGTGCCAGCAGCCGAAATACGGGACAGGGAGAGACCCAGTACTTC,CASSRNTGQGETQYF
TRBV7-2,.,TRBJ2-5,.,TGTGCCAGCAACCCAGGAGGACTCGGGCAGTACTTC,CASNPGGLGQYF
TRBV24-1,.,TRBJ2-7,.,TGTGCCACCAGTGATTTGGCAGGGGACGAGCTGTACTTC,CATSDLAGDELYF
TRBV20-1,TRBD1,TRBJ1-6,many,TGCAGTGCTAGAGAGCCCGGACAGGGCAATTCACCCCTCCACTTT,CSAREPGQGNSPLHF
TRBV20-1,.,TRBJ2-1,.,TGCAGTGCTAACCAGGGGCCTTCCTACAATGAGCAGTTCTTC,CSANQGPSYNEQFF
TRBV7-9,.,TRBJ2-1,few,TGTGCCAGCAGCCCCCTTGAGAGCTACAATGAGCAGTTCTTC,CASSPLESYNEQFF
TRBV7-9,TRBD2,TRBJ2-7,.,TGTGCCAGCAGCTTAGCGCGGGGGGGCTGGGACGAGCAGTACTTC,CASSLARGGWDEQYF
TRBV9,TRBD2,TRBJ2-5,few,TGTGCCAGCAGCGCCTCCGTTAGCGGGAGGGGGGAGGAGACCCAGTACTTC,CASSASVSGRGEETQYF
TRBV10-1,.,TRBJ2-2,few,TGCGCCAGCAGTGGACCTAACACCGGAGAGCTGTTTTTT,CASSGPNTGELFF
TRBV12-3/TRBV12-4,.,TRBJ2-2,few,TGTGCCAGCAGTCCACCCAAAGACGGGGGGGAGCTGTTTTTT,CASSPPKDGGELFF
TRBV12-3/TRBV12-4,.,TRBJ2-6,few,TGTGCCAGCAGCCCCGGGACAAGGAGCCTCGGGGCCAACGTCCTGACTTTC,CASSPGTRSLGANVLTF
TRBV12-5,.,TRBJ2-7,.,TGTGCTAGTGGCAAGGGTGGGACGGTCCACGAGCAGTACTTC,CASGKGGTVHEQYF
TRBV7-2,TRBD1,TRBJ2-1,.,TGTGCCAGCAGCGTTCCAGGGGGCGCTAGGGCCAATGAGCAGTTCTTC,CASSVPGGARANEQFF